The present entry profiles one T cell receptor (beta chain) with its context. The record originates from a study of blood T cell repertoires in COVID-19. The authors' processing: Amplifying reference gene primers gave estimates of nucleated cell counts. Measured with immunoSEQ multiplex PCR; TCRdb has only the in-frame clones, and not every one. That table furnishes V, J and clone size, whereas the DNA furnished D and trimming. The sample records about 160,000 clones, around 80% being singletons. The length of the CDR3 is 16 residues. The V and J ends lost 0 bases and 3 bases respectively, with 12 bases between them. The V gene's germline CDR1 is MGHRA and CDR2 YSYEKL.

This clonotype originated in a man aged 60-69 years with active or convalescent COVID-19. The gene calls are TRBV4-1 and TRBJ1-5; D gene uncertain. Sample: peripheral blood. The DNA of the CDR3 is TGCGCCAGCAGCCAAGATGCCGGGGTCCCCAATCAGCCCCAGCATTTT. The encoded protein is CASSQDAGVPNQPQHF.